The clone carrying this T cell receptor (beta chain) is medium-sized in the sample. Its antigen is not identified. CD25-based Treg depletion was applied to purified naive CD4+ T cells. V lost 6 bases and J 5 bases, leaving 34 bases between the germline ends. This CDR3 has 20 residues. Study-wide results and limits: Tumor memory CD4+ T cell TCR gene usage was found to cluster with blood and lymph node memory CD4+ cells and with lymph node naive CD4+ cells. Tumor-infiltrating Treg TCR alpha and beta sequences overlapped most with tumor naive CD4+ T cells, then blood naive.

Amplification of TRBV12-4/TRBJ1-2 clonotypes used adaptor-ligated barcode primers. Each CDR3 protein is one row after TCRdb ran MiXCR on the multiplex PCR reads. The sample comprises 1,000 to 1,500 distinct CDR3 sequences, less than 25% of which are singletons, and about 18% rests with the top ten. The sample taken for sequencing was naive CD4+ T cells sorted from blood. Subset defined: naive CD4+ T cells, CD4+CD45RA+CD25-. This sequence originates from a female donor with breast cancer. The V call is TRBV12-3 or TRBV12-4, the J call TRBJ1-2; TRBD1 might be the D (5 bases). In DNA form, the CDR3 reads TGTGCCAGCAGCCGTAGGCGACAAGGGGTCCGCGTCAATCGGGAATATGGCTACACCTTC. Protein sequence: CASSRRRQGVRVNREYGYTF.